This TCR beta chain was sequenced during a study of blood T cell repertoires in COVID-19. Data came from immunoSEQ multiplex PCR; TCRdb stores just in-frame clones and leaves some out. The sample lists a few hundred thousand clones, 70% to 90% seen once, with around 0.8% in the top ten. This clone has just a few counts. The V gene's germline CDR1 is LNHDA and CDR2 SQIVND (reference sequence). The J segment lost 1 base and the V segment lost 10 bases, leaving 6 bases of the junction unmatched. The CDR3 is made up of 13 amino acids. The V call is TRBV19, the J call TRBJ2-5, with 7 nucleotides matching TRBD2. This TCR derives from a woman in her 30s with acute or convalescent COVID-19. Input material: peripheral blood. The CDR3 DNA reads TGTGCCACCAGTGGCGGGGGCCAAGAGACCCAGTACTTC. It codes for CATSGGGQETQYF.